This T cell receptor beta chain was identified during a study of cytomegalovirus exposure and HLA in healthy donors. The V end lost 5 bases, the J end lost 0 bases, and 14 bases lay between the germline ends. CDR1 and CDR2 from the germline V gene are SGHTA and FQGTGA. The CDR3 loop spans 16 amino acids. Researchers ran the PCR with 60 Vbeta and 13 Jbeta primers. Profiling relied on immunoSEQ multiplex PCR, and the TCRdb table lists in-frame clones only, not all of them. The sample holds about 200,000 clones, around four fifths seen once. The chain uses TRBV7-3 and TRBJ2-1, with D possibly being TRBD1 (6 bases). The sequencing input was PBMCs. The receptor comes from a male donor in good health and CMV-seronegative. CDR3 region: CASSGGKGSSYNEQFF. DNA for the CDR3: TGTGCCAGCAGCGGGGGCAAGGGCAGCTCCTACAATGAGCAGTTCTTC.